This T cell receptor (beta chain) was retrieved from a study of CD8 T cells in Susac syndrome. RNA, at about 0.45 to 1 ug, was reverse transcribed with random hexamers. Amplification of TCR beta CDR3 across 54 Vbeta and 13 Jbeta was performed with immunoSEQ multiplex PCR. TCRdb fed the immunoSEQ multiplex PCR reads into MiXCR, producing one record per CDR3 protein. This sample has roughly 75,000 distinct CDR3 sequences, with 93% found just once. TCR beta sequences were obtained from blood CD8+ and CD4+ T cells. Patients with Susac syndrome fulfilled recently defined diagnostic criteria for definite or probable disease. Isolation of CD8+ and CD4+ T cells was performed negatively, whereas enrichment of TEMRA cells was done by FACS. V lost 0 bases to trimming and J lost 8 bases; unmatched junction nucleotides: 7. The V gene's germline CDR1 is SGHDT and CDR2 YYEEEE. The CDR3 contains 15 residues.

The sequencing sample was made of CD4+ T cells from PBMCs. The sequence derives from a human donor with Susac syndrome. The chain has TRBV5-6 and TRBJ2-3; TRBD2 aligns across 9 bases. In nucleotides, the CDR3 is TGTGCCAGCAGCTTGGACGGGCGGGGGGGCGGTACGCAGTATTTT. It specifies CASSLDGRGGGTQYF.